This record concerns one TCR beta chain sequence. The antigen remains undetermined. This record belongs to a study of T cell responses to AZD1222 COVID-19 vaccine. Study-wide background: It was second doses at about 4 or about 12 weeks that were pooled. Findings of the study overall: Sampling captured repertoires only after the peak T cell response. CD4 TCRs linked to vaccination spanned spike, dominating at 160-218 and 743-854. Donors were chiefly white British, with a greater number of females, and clonal diversity was perhaps underestimated.

The data were produced by immunoSEQ multiplex PCR, yet TCRdb's version contains in-frame clones alone and is incomplete. Seen here are about 140,000 clones, about 92% observed once, and the top ten hold more than 8.5%. The source is an adult in good health. The source was peripheral blood, collected on day 0 of AZD1222 vaccination.

The CDR3 region has the DNA TGTGCCAGCAGTGAATCGGGGCTCGACACCGGGGAGCTGTTTTTT. This gives the protein CASSESGLDTGELFF. The V gene is TRBV25-1, the J gene TRBJ2-2; D possibly uses TRBD1 or TRBD2 (5 bases each). The V and J ends lost 1 base and 3 bases respectively, with 9 bases between them. Germline V lookup: CDR1 MGHDK, CDR2 SYGVNS. There are 15 residues in the CDR3. Full variable domain (rest looked up from reference TRBV25-1 and TRBJ2-2): EADIYQTPRYLVIGTGKKITLECSQTMGHDKMYWYQQDPGMELHLIHYSYGVNSTEKGDLSSESTVSRIRTEHFPLTLESARPSHTSQYLCASSESGLDTGELFFGEGSRLTVL.